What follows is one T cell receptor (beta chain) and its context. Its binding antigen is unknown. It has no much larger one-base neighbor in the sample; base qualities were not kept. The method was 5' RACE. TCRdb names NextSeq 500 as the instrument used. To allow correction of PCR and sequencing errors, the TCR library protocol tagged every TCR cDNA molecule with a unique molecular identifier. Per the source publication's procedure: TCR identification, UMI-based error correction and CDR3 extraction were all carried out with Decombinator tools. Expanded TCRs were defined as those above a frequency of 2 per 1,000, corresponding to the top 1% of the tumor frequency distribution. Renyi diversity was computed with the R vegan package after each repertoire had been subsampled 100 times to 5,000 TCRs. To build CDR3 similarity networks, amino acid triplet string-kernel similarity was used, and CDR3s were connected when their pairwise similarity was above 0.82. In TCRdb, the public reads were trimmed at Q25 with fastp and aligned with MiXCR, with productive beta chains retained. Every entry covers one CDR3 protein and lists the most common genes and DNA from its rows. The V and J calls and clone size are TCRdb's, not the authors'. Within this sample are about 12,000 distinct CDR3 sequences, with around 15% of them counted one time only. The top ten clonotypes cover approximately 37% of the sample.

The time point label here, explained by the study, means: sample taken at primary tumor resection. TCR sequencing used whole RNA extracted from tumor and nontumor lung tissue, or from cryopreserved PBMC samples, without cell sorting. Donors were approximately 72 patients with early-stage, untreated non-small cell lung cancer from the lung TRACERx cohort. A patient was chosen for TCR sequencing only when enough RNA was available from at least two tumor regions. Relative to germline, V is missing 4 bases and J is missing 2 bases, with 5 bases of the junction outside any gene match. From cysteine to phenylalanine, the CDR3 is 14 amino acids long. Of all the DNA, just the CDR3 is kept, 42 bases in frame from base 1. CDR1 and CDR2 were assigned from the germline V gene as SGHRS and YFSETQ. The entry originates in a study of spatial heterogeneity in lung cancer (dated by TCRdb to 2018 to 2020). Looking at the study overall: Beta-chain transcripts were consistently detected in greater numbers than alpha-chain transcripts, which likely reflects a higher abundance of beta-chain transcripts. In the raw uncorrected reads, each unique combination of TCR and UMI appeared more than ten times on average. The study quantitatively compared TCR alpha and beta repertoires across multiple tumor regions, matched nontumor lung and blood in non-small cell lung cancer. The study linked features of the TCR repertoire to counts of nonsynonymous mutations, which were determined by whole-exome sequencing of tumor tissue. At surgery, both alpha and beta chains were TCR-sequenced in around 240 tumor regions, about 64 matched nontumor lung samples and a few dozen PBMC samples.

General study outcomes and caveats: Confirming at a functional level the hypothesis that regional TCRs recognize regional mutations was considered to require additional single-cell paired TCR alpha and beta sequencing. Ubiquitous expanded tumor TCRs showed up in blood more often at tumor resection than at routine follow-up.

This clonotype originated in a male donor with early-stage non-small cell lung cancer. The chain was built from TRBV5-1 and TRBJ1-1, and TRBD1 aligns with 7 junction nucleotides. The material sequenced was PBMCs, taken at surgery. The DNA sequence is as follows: TGCGCCAGCAGCCAAGGGGGCGACAACACTGAAGCTTTCTTT. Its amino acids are CASSQGGDNTEAFF. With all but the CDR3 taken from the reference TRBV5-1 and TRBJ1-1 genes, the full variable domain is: KAGVTQTPRYLIKTRGQQVTLSCSPISGHRSVSWYQQTPGQGLQFLFEYFSETQRNKGNFPGRFSGRQFSNSRSEMNVSTLELGDSALYLCASSQGGDNTEAFFGQGTRLTVV.